This TCR beta chain was retrieved from a study of control samples from healthy donors and cancer patients. Sequencing used immunoSEQ multiplex PCR; TCRdb keeps in-frame clones, though not all of them. The table includes 95,000 to 150,000 clones, approximately 88% detected once. J gave up 8 bases and V 3 bases, and 9 bases lay outside the gene matches. Looked up from germline, CDR1 is SGDLS and CDR2 is YYNGEE. CDR3 length: 15 amino acids. The clonotype originates from a man aged 45-65 years in good health. Specimen: blood. The chain employs TRBV9 and TRBJ2-1; 9 bases line up with TRBD1. The CDR3 spells CASSASGTGWDEQFF. DNA for the CDR3: TGTGCCAGCAGCGCCTCCGGGACAGGGTGGGATGAGCAGTTCTTC.